A selection of T cell receptor beta chains follows, all from one sample in a study of blood T cell repertoires in COVID-19. Clones were sequenced by immunoSEQ multiplex PCR, and TCRdb holds only the in-frame ones, with some missing. This table holds about 170,000 clones, about 85% found once. Sequenced sample: peripheral blood. These receptors were collected from a woman between 70 and 85 years old with COVID-19, enrolled during active disease. CDR3s include the opening cysteine and the closing phenylalanine or tryptophan. The D gene is left open where the match is weak. A clone size is listed for some rows: how often the clone was seen (once, few, many), or a class if it is expanded.

-,13,TRBJ1-3,TRBD1,TRBV30,TGTGCCTGGAGTGAGGGGGCATTAGACACCATATATTTT,CAWSEGALDTIYF
-,18,TRBJ1-4,-,TRBV27,TGTGCCAGCAGTTCCTATCTACCAACGGGGATGAATAATGAAAAACTGTTTTTT,CASSSYLPTGMNNEKLFF
-,13,TRBJ2-2,-,TRBV6-5,TGTGCCAGCAGCGACATCGCTACCGGGGAGCTGTTTTTT,CASSDIATGELFF
-,13,TRBJ1-5,TRBD1,TRBV28,TGTGCCAGCGGTACAGGGGGCTGGCAGCCCCAGCATTTT,CASGTGGWQPQHF
-,13,TRBJ1-1,-,TRBV28,TGTGCCAGCAACGGAGCTATGAACACTGAAGCTTTCTTT,CASNGAMNTEAFF
-,11,TRBJ1-2,-,TRBV6-5,TGTGCCAGCAGTCGGGTAGATGGCTACACCTTC,CASSRVDGYTF
-,13,TRBJ1-1,TRBD1,TRBV30,TGTGCCTGGAGAGACACAGGGGAGACTGAAGCTTTCTTT,CAWRDTGETEAFF
-,16,TRBJ2-3,TRBD2,TRBV4-1,TGCGCCAGCAGCTCACACGCGGGAGGTGACGCAGATACGCAGTATTTT,CASSSHAGGDADTQYF
-,15,TRBJ2-1,-,TRBV18,TGTGCCAGCTCACCCAGGGGTCCCCCGTCGTGGGAGCAGTTCTTC,CASSPRGPPSWEQFF
-,14,TRBJ1-1,TRBD1,TRBV6-5,TGTGCCAGCAGTCCCGACAGGGGAAGGCCTGAAGCTTTCTTT,CASSPDRGRPEAFF
-,16,TRBJ1-4,-,TRBV9,TGTGCCAGCAGCGCCGGCGGGGGGCGTGGAGATGAAAAACTGTTTTTT,CASSAGGGRGDEKLFF
few,16,TRBJ2-2,-,TRBV12-5,TGTGCTAGTGGTCCGCCATCCCAGGCGGGCACCGGGGAGCTGTTTTTT,CASGPPSQAGTGELFF
once,11,TRBJ1-4,-,TRBV3-1/TRBV3-2,TGTGCCAGCAGCCAAGATCTGAAACTGTTTTTT,CASSQDLKLFF
once,12,TRBJ1-2,-,TRBV18,TGTGCCAGCTCACCCAGGGCGGGGGGCTACACCTTC,CASSPRAGGYTF
-,13,TRBJ1-2,-,TRBV6-5,TGTGCCAGCTGGGGGGGGGCTAACTATGGCTACACCTTC,CASWGGANYGYTF
-,15,TRBJ2-7,TRBD2,TRBV3-1/TRBV3-2,TGTGCCAGCAGCCGGACTGCGGGAGGGTTCTACGAGCAGTACTTC,CASSRTAGGFYEQYF
-,15,TRBJ2-2,TRBD2,TRBV25-1,TGTGCCAGCAGTGAAAGGACTAGCGGGAGCGGGGAGCTGTTTTTT,CASSERTSGSGELFF
-,16,TRBJ2-1,-,TRBV5-1,TGCGCCAGCAGCTTGGATCTGGGGGGCTCCTACAATGAGCAGTTCTTC,CASSLDLGGSYNEQFF
-,12,TRBJ2-3,-,TRBV21-1,TGCGAAGGAGACAGGGCTACAGATACGCAGTATTTT,CEGDRATDTQYF
-,16,TRBJ2-3,TRBD1,TRBV19,TGTGCCAGTAGTATAGTGCGGACAGGGGGGACAGATACGCAGTATTTT,CASSIVRTGGTDTQYF
-,17,TRBJ2-5,TRBD2,TRBV5-1,TGCGCCAGCAGCCCGGTGGCTAGCGGGGGGAGCCAAGAGACCCAGTACTTC,CASSPVASGGSQETQYF
-,15,TRBJ1-2,-,TRBV27,TGTGCCAGCAGTTTCGGTGGTCGCTATACTGGTGGCTACACCTTC,CASSFGGRYTGGYTF
-,14,TRBJ1-1,-,TRBV5-4,TGTGCCAGCAGCCTCTCGGGGGTGAACACTGAAGCTTTCTTT,CASSLSGVNTEAFF
once,13,TRBJ2-2,-,TRBV11-3,TGTGCCAGCAGCTTAGATTCATCCGGGGAGCTGTTTTTT,CASSLDSSGELFF
-,15,TRBJ2-5,TRBD2,TRBV18,TGTGCCAGCTCACGGAGACTAGCGGGACAAGAGACCCAGTACTTC,CASSRRLAGQETQYF
few,14,TRBJ2-1,TRBD2,TRBV5-1,TGCGCCAGCAGCTTAACTAGCGGGAGCCATGAGCAGTTCTTC,CASSLTSGSHEQFF
-,15,TRBJ1-1,-,TRBV19,TGTGCCAGTAGTATAGCCAGGGTCGAACACACTGAAGCTTTCTTT,CASSIARVEHTEAFF
-,11,TRBJ2-7,-,TRBV12-3/TRBV12-4,TGTGCCAGCAGTACAGAATACGAGCAGTACTTC,CASSTEYEQYF
-,15,TRBJ2-1,TRBD2,TRBV5-4,TGTGCCAGCTCGCGACGAAGCGGGACTTACAATGAGCAGTTCTTC,CASSRRSGTYNEQFF
-,14,TRBJ1-4,-,TRBV6-5,TGTGCCAGCAGTTACCGGGGATTGGGTGAAAAACTGTTTTTT,CASSYRGLGEKLFF
-,17,TRBJ1-6,-,TRBV25-1,TGTGCCAGCAGTGCGACCTCTACAGGGAAAAATAATTCACCCCTCCACTTT,CASSATSTGKNNSPLHF
-,18,TRBJ1-3,-,TRBV4-1,TGCGCCAGCAGCCAAGGTCTGCAGGGTCAGAGCTCTGGAAACACCATATATTTT,CASSQGLQGQSSGNTIYF
-,14,TRBJ1-3,-,TRBV27,TGTGCCAGCTGTTTCGAGCCGTTGGAGAACACCATATATTTT,CASCFEPLENTIYF
-,12,TRBJ1-2,TRBD1,TRBV9,TGTGCCAGCACGGGGACAGCCTATGGATACACCTTC,CASTGTAYGYTF
-,14,TRBJ1-5,-,TRBV30,TGTGCCTGGAGTGTAGGACAGCTGGAACAGCCCCAGCATTTT,CAWSVGQLEQPQHF
-,16,TRBJ2-3,-,TRBV5-1,TGCGCCAGCACCCCGCGGGTTAACACCCACACAGATACGCAGTATTTT,CASTPRVNTHTDTQYF
-,15,TRBJ2-1,-,TRBV7-6,TGTGCCAGCAGCTTAGAAGGCAGGACCTACAATGAGCAGTTCTTC,CASSLEGRTYNEQFF
-,15,TRBJ1-1,-,TRBV21-1,TGTGCCAGCAGCAAAGCTGCAGGTTCAAATACTGAAGCTTTCTTT,CASSKAAGSNTEAFF
-,15,TRBJ2-3,-,TRBV2,TGTGCCAGCAGGCCCACAGGGCCCCCCACAGATACGCAGTATTTT,CASRPTGPPTDTQYF
-,11,TRBJ2-5,-,TRBV19,TGTGCCAGTAGTGTTCGGGAGACCCAGTACTTC,CASSVRETQYF
few,15,TRBJ1-6,-,TRBV3-1/TRBV3-2,TGTGCCAGCAGCCAAGGCGGCTCCTATAATTCACCCCTCCACTTT,CASSQGGSYNSPLHF
-,14,TRBJ2-1,-,TRBV5-6,TGTGCCAGCAGCTTGAGGGGCTCCTACAATGAGCAGTTCTTC,CASSLRGSYNEQFF
-,14,TRBJ2-7,-,TRBV27,TGTGCCAGCAGTTTACGGCGGGGCTCCTACGAGCAGTACTTC,CASSLRRGSYEQYF
-,13,TRBJ2-1,-,TRBV28,TGTGCCAGCACAAAACCCGTCGGTGATGAGCAGTTCTTC,CASTKPVGDEQFF
-,12,TRBJ1-2,-,TRBV3-1/TRBV3-2,TGTGCCAGCAGCCCTGTCAGGGGAAGGTACACCTTC,CASSPVRGRYTF
-,11,TRBJ2-5,-,TRBV28,TGTGCCAGCGCTCCCCCGGGGACCCAGTACTTC,CASAPPGTQYF
-,16,TRBJ1-5,-,TRBV19,TGTGCCAGTAGGATATACACCAGGGGACGGAATCAGCCCCAGCATTTT,CASRIYTRGRNQPQHF
-,13,TRBJ1-5,TRBD1,TRBV6-2/TRBV6-3,TGTGCCAGCAGCCTAGACAGGGATCAGCCCCAGCATTTT,CASSLDRDQPQHF
-,13,TRBJ2-5,TRBD1,TRBV12-3/TRBV12-4,TGTGCCAGCAGAAGGGACAGCCAAGAGACCCAGTACTTC,CASRRDSQETQYF
-,15,TRBJ2-1,TRBD1,TRBV7-2,TGTGCCAGCAGCTCCGGGGGACAGGGGGTTATGGAGCAGTTCTTC,CASSSGGQGVMEQFF
-,15,TRBJ1-5,TRBD1,TRBV4-1,TGCGCCAGCAGCCATGCTGACAGGGACGAGGTGCCCCAGCATTTT,CASSHADRDEVPQHF
-,16,TRBJ1-5,-,TRBV11-2,TGTGCCAGCAGCCCCGTCCGGGGGTCGGTTAATCAGCCCCAGCATTTT,CASSPVRGSVNQPQHF
-,15,TRBJ1-3,-,TRBV6-5,TGTGCCAGCAGTTACTCGAGGGGGTTGGGAAACACCATATATTTT,CASSYSRGLGNTIYF
-,18,TRBJ2-6,TRBD1,TRBV27,TGTGCCAGCAGTTACAGGACAGGGGGCGCCGCTGGGGCCAACGTCCTGACTTTC,CASSYRTGGAAGANVLTF
-,16,TRBJ1-4,TRBD1,TRBV4-2,TGTGCCAGCAGCGCAAACGTTGACAGGGACGGAGAAAAACTGTTTTTT,CASSANVDRDGEKLFF
-,16,TRBJ2-5,TRBD2,TRBV30,TGTGCCTGGAGTGTAACCCCGGGGGGGCGGTGGGAGACCCAGTACTTC,CAWSVTPGGRWETQYF
-,16,TRBJ2-7,TRBD2,TRBV5-1,TGCGCCAGCAGCTTAGGACTAGCGGGAGTAGGCTACGAGCAGTACTTC,CASSLGLAGVGYEQYF